Presented here are 10 T cell receptor beta chains from one specimen sequenced in a study of neurological immune-mediated disorders. This sample's time point: longitudinal time-point 3. MiXCR was run by TCRdb on the 5' RACE reads, yielding one entry per CDR3 protein. In the table there are more than 75,000 distinct CDR3 sequences, approximately 4.6% of which are singletons. The sample was PBMCs. The receptor set was obtained from an older woman with multiple sclerosis.

There are many counts of this clonotype. V and J are TRBV20-1 and TRBJ2-1; the D gene is possibly TRBD1 (6 bases). V dropped 0 bases and J dropped 8 bases, with 11 bases sitting between them. CDR3 size: 13 residues. Germline CDR1 is DFQATT and CDR2 is SNEGSKA (reference sequence). CDR3 region: CSARDPRGYEQFF. The CDR3 DNA follows: TGCAGTGCTAGAGATCCCAGGGGTTATGAGCAGTTCTTC.

This clonotype was detected ten times or more. This chain connects TRBV7-2 to TRBJ1-1; 7 positions match TRBD1. The CDR3 runs 15 residues. Germline lookup yields CDR1 SGHTA and CDR2 FQGNSA. V was pared by 7 bases and J by 2 bases, with 10 bases of the junction left unmatched. The CDR3: CASNLQGMVNTEAFF. In DNA form, the CDR3 reads TGTGCCAGCAACCTACAGGGGATGGTAAACACTGAAGCTTTCTTT.

About this clonotype itself: A much bigger clone sits one base away, suggesting this may be a read error. The chain employs TRBV14 and TRBJ1-5; D unclear. The germline V gene encodes CDR1 SGHDN and CDR2 FVKESK. The CDR3 has 13 residues. Trimming pared 4 bases from V and 8 bases from J, leaving 12 bases between. CDR3 residues: CASSPGNYKPQHF. CDR3 DNA: TGTGCCAGCAGCCCCGGAAACTATAAGCCCCAGCATTTT.

This clonotype was counted at least ten times. The rearrangement joins TRBV7-9 to TRBJ2-2; D is possibly TRBD1 (6 bases). Trimming left V 2 bases short and J 2 bases short, with 12 bases between. The CDR3 runs 16 residues. Germline V gene data show CDR1 as SEHNR and CDR2 as FQNEAQ (reference sequence). The CDR3 DNA reads TGTGCCAGCAGCTTAAGAAACAGGGCTAACACCGGGGAGCTGTTTTTT. This translates into CASSLRNRANTGELFF.

This clonotype has a count of ten or more. V usage is TRBV12-3 or TRBV12-4 and J usage is TRBJ2-3; D is perhaps TRBD1 (5 bases). The V end was cut by 7 bases, the J end by 0 bases, with 14 bases between. The CDR3 covers 15 residues. This CDR3 is CASNRDGASTDTQYF. Written as DNA, the CDR3 is TGTGCCAGCAACAGAGATGGGGCTAGCACAGATACGCAGTATTTT.

This clonotype showed up many times. V is TRBV6-5 and J is TRBJ2-2; maybe TRBD1 (6 bases). Trimming cost V 0 bases and J 1 base, with 9 bases left between them. The CDR3 is made up of 16 amino acids. Germline assignment: CDR1 MNHEY and CDR2 SVGAGI. For the CDR3, the DNA is TGTGCCAGCAGTTACTCGGGACATAAGAACACCGGGGAGCTGTTTTTT. Protein product: CASSYSGHKNTGELFF.

This clonotype was recorded at least ten times. The chain carries TRBV20-1 and TRBJ2-2, with a possible D match to TRBD1 (7 bases). Germline CDR1 and CDR2: DFQATT and SNEGSKA (reference sequence). The CDR3 length is 15 residues. Written as DNA, the CDR3 is TGCAGCGCTCCCCAGGGGGGACGGAACACCGGGGAGCTGTTTTTT. This sequence encodes CSAPQGGRNTGELFF.

The table lists this clonotype with many counts. The chain employs TRBV10-3 and TRBJ2-3, with 15 bases matching TRBD2. The germline V gene encodes CDR1 ENHRY and CDR2 SYGVKD. V lost 4 bases, J lost 4 bases, and 3 bases stayed unmatched. The CDR3 runs 16 residues. The CDR3: CAISGTSGGAADTQYF. The CDR3 nucleotides read TGTGCCATCAGTGGGACTAGCGGGGGGGCCGCAGATACGCAGTATTTT.

This clonotype was observed at least ten times. V and J are TRBV20-1 and TRBJ2-7, with 8 bases that match TRBD2. The V segment lost 3 bases and the J segment 0 bases; nucleotides outside the gene matches: 13. The CDR3 spans 17 residues. Germline assignment: CDR1 DFQATT and CDR2 SNEGSKA (reference sequence). The CDR3 coding sequence is TGCAGTGCTAGTAGGTTCGAGCGGGGGCCGAGCTCCTACGAGCAGTACTTC. The encoded protein is CSASRFERGPSSYEQYF.

This clonotype has a count of ten or more. The rearrangement uses TRBV12-3 or TRBV12-4 and TRBJ1-2; D ambiguous. The V gene lost 5 bases and the J gene lost 5 bases, with 9 bases spanning the gap. The CDR3 sequence is 12 residues long. CDR3 region: CASSRTEYGYTF. CDR3 nucleotides: TGTGCCAGCAGTCGGACTGAATATGGCTACACCTTC.